The 19 T cell receptor beta chains below were found in one sample sequenced in a study of blood T cells in healthy people across ages. With a J-beta primer mix and a sample-barcoded 5' primer, a second PCR ran about 6 to 11 cycles. TCRdb processed the 5' RACE reads anew with MiXCR; each CDR3 protein has one entry. Of fewer than 950,000 distinct CDR3 sequences listed, roughly 53% are singletons. The sample consisted of blood. All receptors come from an elderly man in good health.

This clonotype showed up just a few times. The V gene is TRBV3-1, the J gene TRBJ2-1; D unresolved. V dropped 4 bases and J dropped 4 bases, with 8 bases sitting between them. This CDR3 region has 13 residues. Germline-derived CDR1 and CDR2 are LGHDT and YNNKEL (reference sequence). CDR3 region: CASSRLVYNEQFF. CDR3 coding DNA: TGTGCCAGCAGCCGCCTGGTGTACAATGAGCAGTTCTTC.

V is TRBV28 and J is TRBJ1-2; 9 positions match TRBD1. The CDR3 length is 13 residues. The germline gives CDR1 MDHEN, CDR2 SYDVKM. J was trimmed by 8 bases and V by 10 bases; bases with no gene match: 11. CDR3 protein: CATRSGTGWGYTF. The CDR3 DNA reads TGTGCCACGCGATCCGGGACAGGGTGGGGCTACACCTTC.

Of note for this clonotype: Since a much larger clone is just one base distant, this may be a read error. The chain couples TRBV27 to TRBJ2-7; D is possibly TRBD1 (6 bases). CDR3 length equals 13 residues. The germline gives CDR1 MNHEY, CDR2 SMNVEV (reference sequence). CDR3 nucleotide sequence: TGTGCCCGCAGTGCCCAAAGACAGGCCCGTTCGTACTTC. It codes for CARSAQRQARSYF.

The rearrangement joins TRBV27 to TRBJ2-1; weak D call: TRBD2 (5 bases). Germline V gene sequence: CDR1 MNHEY, CDR2 SMNVEV (reference sequence). V lost 6 bases to trimming and J lost 0 bases, with 21 bases between them. CDR3 length equals 18 residues. CDR3 amino acids: CASSPRGSSTRSYNEQFF. The DNA for the CDR3 is TGTGCCAGCAGCCCTCGGGGTAGCTCGACTCGCTCCTACAATGAGCAGTTCTTC.

In its sample, this clonotype was seen once. The chain recombines TRBV21-1 with TRBJ2-3; the DNA was not compared with TRBD1, the D call given in the table. TRBV21-1 is deemed a pseudogene. CDR3 size: 15 residues. The CDR3 DNA follows: TGTGCCAGCTCGGACAGGTTGATCTGGCACAGATACGCGTATTTT. It yields the protein CASSDRLIWHRYAYF.

This clonotype was detected only a few times. V and J are TRBV27 and TRBJ1-4, with 9 bases lining up with TRBD1. The J segment lost 8 bases and the V segment lost 5 bases, leaving 9 bases of the junction unmatched. Germline V CDR1 and CDR2: MNHEY, SMNVEV (reference sequence). The CDR3 is 15 residues long. This CDR3 reads CASSPRQGVGEKLFF. The CDR3 nucleotides read TGTGCCAGCAGTCCCCGACAGGGGGTGGGGGAAAAACTGTTTTTT.

This chain links TRBV20-1 with TRBJ2-2; a possible D gene is TRBD1 (6 bases). V lost 3 bases and J lost 3, with 11 bases in between. This CDR3 is built from 14 residues. Germline CDR1 reads DFQATT; CDR2 reads SNEGSKA (reference sequence). CDR3 loop: CSARYRADTGELFF. The CDR3 bases are TGCAGTGCTAGGTACAGGGCGGACACCGGGGAGCTGTTTTTT.

This sequence joins TRBV7-3 and TRBJ2-7; the D is unclear. V shed 5 bases and J shed 0 bases, with 14 bases lying between them. The CDR3 has 15 residues. Per germline, CDR1 SGHTA and CDR2 FQGTGA. CDR3 bases: TGTGCCAGCAGCCCCCTAGGCGGTAGCTCCTACGAGCAGTACTTC. It encodes CASSPLGGSSYEQYF. The complete variable domain, with remaining parts taken from reference TRBV7-3 and TRBJ2-7, reads GAGVSQTPSNKVTEKGKYVELRCDPISGHTALYWYRQSLGQGPEFLIYFQGTGAADDSGLPNDRFFAVRPEGSVSTLKIQRTERGDSAVYLCASSPLGGSSYEQYFGPGTRLTVT.

Notes on this clonotype: The junction departs from germline at one end; a sequencing error may be responsible. The chain recombines TRBV20-1 with TRBJ1-1; D not resolved. The CDR3 contains 14 residues. Germline values: CDR1 DFQATT, CDR2 SNEGSKA (reference sequence). The DNA for the CDR3 is TGCAGTACTAGGGTTGAACTCATGAACACTGAAGCTTTCTTT. Residues: CSTRVELMNTEAFF.

The J gene is TRBJ1-2, the V gene TRBV7-9; D is uncertain. The CDR3 covers 15 residues. Germline V gene sequence: CDR1 SEHNR, CDR2 FQNEAQ (reference sequence). V was clipped by 4 bases and J by 2 bases, with 14 bases between them. The CDR3 loop reads CASSSSGEANYGYTF. Here the CDR3 DNA reads TGTGCCAGCAGCTCATCTGGGGAGGCCAACTATGGCTACACCTTC.

Written as DNA, the CDR3 is TGCAGCGTGAGGGGTCTAGAGACCCAGTACTTC. Translated, it gives CSVRGLETQYF. J is TRBJ2-4 and V is TRBV29-1, with D perhaps given as TRBD1 or TRBD2 (5 bases each). The DNA end is a closer match to TRBJ2-5, so the J assignment may be wrong. There are 11 residues in the CDR3. The germline CDR1 and CDR2 sequences are SQVTM and ANQGSEA.

The rearrangement joins TRBV20-1 to TRBJ1-5; 8 nucleotides line up with TRBD1. Germline V gene data show CDR1 as DFQATT and CDR2 as SNEGSKA (reference sequence). This CDR3 has 13 residues. Unmatched junction bases numbered 5, after V lost 6 bases and J lost 4 bases. As DNA, the CDR3 is TGCAGTGCCAACGGACAGGGAAATCAGCCCCAGCATTTT. This encodes CSANGQGNQPQHF.

The V gene is TRBV5-1, the J gene TRBJ2-2, with TRBD1 as a possible D gene (7 bases). The CDR3 extends over 18 amino acids. Germline assignment: CDR1 SGHRS and CDR2 YFSETQ. The V end lost 0 bases, the J end lost 5 bases, and 20 bases lay between the germline ends. The CDR3 region has the DNA TGCGCCAGCAGCTTGGAGCTACAGGGGCCACGGGAGACCGGGGAGCTGTTTTTT. As protein: CASSLELQGPRETGELFF. Complete variable domain (other parts from reference TRBV5-1 and TRBJ2-2): KAGVTQTPRYLIKTRGQQVTLSCSPISGHRSVSWYQQTPGQGLQFLFEYFSETQRNKGNFPGRFSGRQFSNSRSEMNVSTLELGDSALYLCASSLELQGPRETGELFFGEGSRLTVL.

This clonotype was recorded once. The V and J genes are TRBV20-1 and TRBJ2-1, with a weak D call TRBD2 (5 bases). Trimming removed 2 bases from V and 11 bases from J, with 7 bases in between. CDR1 DFQATT and CDR2 SNEGSKA come from the germline V gene (reference sequence). The CDR3 extends over 10 amino acids. The CDR3 loop reads CSARREKQFF. In DNA, the CDR3 is TGCAGTGCTAGACGGGAAAAGCAGTTCTTC.

The chain combines TRBV6-2 or TRBV6-3 with TRBJ2-1; 7 bases are a match to TRBD1. The CDR3 contains 11 residues. The ends lost 8 bases at V and 13 bases at J; junction bases unmatched: 8. The germline V gene has CDR1 MNHEY and CDR2 SVGEGT. The CDR3 sequence: CASGLGGGQFF. CDR3 DNA: TGTGCCAGCGGTTTAGGGGGCGGTCAGTTCTTC.

The genes are TRBV11-1 and TRBJ1-1; D call uncertain. Trimming took off 5 bases at V and 8 bases at J, with 9 bases between the two ends. Germline V CDR1 and CDR2: SGHAT, FQDESV (reference sequence). This CDR3 has 11 amino acids. The CDR3 reads CASSPVAEAFF. The CDR3 DNA reads TGTGCCAGCAGCCCCGTTGCCGAAGCTTTCTTT. Full variable domain (rest looked up from reference TRBV11-1 and TRBJ1-1): EAEVAQSPRYKITEKSQAVAFWCDPISGHATLYWYRQILGQGPELLVQFQDESVVDDSQLPKDRFSAERLKGVDSTLKIQPAELGDSAMYLCASSPVAEAFFGQGTRLTVV.

The chain employs TRBV5-7 and TRBJ2-6; D tentatively fits TRBD1 or TRBD2 (6 bases each). TRBV5-7 falls under the ORF class, with uncertain function. With 2 bases removed from V and 4 bases from J, the gap between germline ends came to 13 bases. This CDR3 is 16 amino acids long. The CDR3 sequence is CASSFLGAGGANVLTF. The CDR3 DNA sequence: TGTGCCAGCAGCTTTCTGGGGGCGGGGGGGGCCAACGTCCTGACTTTC.

The chain couples TRBV12-3 or TRBV12-4 to TRBJ2-1; 12 bases match TRBD2. The V and J ends lost 6 bases and 14 bases, in that order; junction bases with no gene match: 11. CDR3 length equals 14 residues. The DNA for the CDR3 is TGTGCCAGCAGCCCTAGCGGGAGGGACCCTCCGGAGTTCTTC. Its protein is CASSPSGRDPPEFF.

The chain uses TRBV2 and TRBJ2-1; either TRBD1 or TRBD2 may supply D (5 bases each). V was pared by 7 bases and J by 8 bases, with 15 bases between. CDR1 is SNHLY, CDR2 FYNNEI, per germline. The length of the CDR3 is 13 residues. CDR3 loop: CASTRELGDEQFF. The CDR3 DNA reads as TGTGCCAGCACACGGGAACTAGGGGATGAGCAGTTCTTC.